Listed below are T cell receptor beta chains from one sample, sequenced in a study of control samples from healthy donors and cancer patients. Profiled with immunoSEQ multiplex PCR; TCRdb holds only in-frame clones, not every one. The profile shows 150,000 or so clones, just under 95% of them singletons. The sample taken for sequencing was blood. These receptors all come from a man in his forties or fifties in good health. CDR3s include the opening cysteine and the closing phenylalanine or tryptophan. The D gene is left open where the match is weak. Clone sizes are given selectively: once, few, many, or a class where the clone is expanded.

J: TRBJ2-5; size: -; D: -; V: TRBV7-2; DNA: TGTGCCAGCACCCCTCCAGGCCAAGAGACCCAGTACTTC; CDR3: CASTPPGQETQYF
J: TRBJ2-1; size: -; D: TRBD2; V: TRBV5-1; DNA: TGCGCCAGCAGCTTGGTGACTAGCGGGGGGGACAGCTCCTACAATGAGCAGTTCTTC; CDR3: CASSLVTSGGDSSYNEQFF
J: TRBJ1-2; size: -; D: TRBD1; V: TRBV28; DNA: TGTGCCAGCAGGCTGACAGGGAACTATGGCTACACCTTC; CDR3: CASRLTGNYGYTF
J: TRBJ2-1; size: -; D: -; V: TRBV7-9; DNA: TGTGCCAGCAGCTTACGTCCGAATGAGCAGTTCTTC; CDR3: CASSLRPNEQFF
J: TRBJ1-1; size: -; D: -; V: TRBV5-1; DNA: TGCGCCAGCAGTTTAAGAAGCGGTAGCGTCATGAACACTGAAGCTTTCTTT; CDR3: CASSLRSGSVMNTEAFF
J: TRBJ1-6; size: once; D: TRBD1; V: TRBV9; DNA: TGTGCCAGCAGCGGACAGGGACGTAATTCACCCCTCCACTTT; CDR3: CASSGQGRNSPLHF
J: TRBJ2-7; size: once; D: TRBD1; V: TRBV28; DNA: TGTGCCAGCCAGACAGGGAGCTCCTACGAGCAGTACTTC; CDR3: CASQTGSSYEQYF
J: TRBJ1-1; size: -; D: -; V: TRBV28; DNA: TGTGCCAGCAGTTTCCCCCCGGCCACTGAAGCTTTCTTT; CDR3: CASSFPPATEAFF
J: TRBJ1-5; size: -; D: TRBD1; V: TRBV4-1; DNA: TGCGCCAGCAGCGAGATGACAGGGGGCAATCAGCCCCAGCATTTT; CDR3: CASSEMTGGNQPQHF
J: TRBJ2-5; size: -; D: -; V: TRBV7-9; DNA: TGTGCCAGCAGCTTAGGGTCGGGGTCTAGAGTGGAAGAGACCCAGTACTTC; CDR3: CASSLGSGSRVEETQYF
J: TRBJ2-7; size: once; D: -; V: TRBV5-5; DNA: TGTGCCAGCAGCGGTCAGGGAGGTTACGAGCAGTACTTC; CDR3: CASSGQGGYEQYF
J: TRBJ1-6; size: once; D: -; V: TRBV4-1; DNA: TGCGCCAGCACCCCCGGGGGGTTTAATTCACCCCTCCACTTT; CDR3: CASTPGGFNSPLHF
J: TRBJ1-1; size: -; D: -; V: TRBV23-1; DNA: TGCGCCAGCGGAGACAGGACTGAAGCTTTCTTT; CDR3: CASGDRTEAFF
J: TRBJ1-1; size: -; D: -; V: TRBV27; DNA: TGTGCCAGCAGGGAGGGGCGTGCCACTGAAGCTTTCTTT; CDR3: CASREGRATEAFF
J: TRBJ2-6; size: -; D: TRBD2; V: TRBV5-1; DNA: TGCGCCAGCAGCCCCGGGGGGTTTGGCTCTGGGGCCAACGTCCTGACTTTC; CDR3: CASSPGGFGSGANVLTF
J: TRBJ1-2; size: -; D: -; V: TRBV24-1; DNA: TGTGCCACCAGCGGGACCGGATGGGACTATGGCTACACCTTC; CDR3: CATSGTGWDYGYTF
J: TRBJ1-6; size: -; D: TRBD1; V: TRBV7-6; DNA: TGTGCCAGCAGCCCCCGGACAGGCCAAAACTCCCAAGTTTCACCCCTCCACTTT; CDR3: CASSPRTGQNSQVSPLHF
J: TRBJ1-4; size: -; D: TRBD1; V: TRBV4-1; DNA: TGCGCCAGCAGCCGATCCGGGACAGGGAACGAAAAACTGTTTTTT; CDR3: CASSRSGTGNEKLFF
J: TRBJ2-1; size: -; D: -; V: TRBV27; DNA: TGTGCCAGCAGTTTATTATTTGGGGAGCAGTTCTTC; CDR3: CASSLLFGEQFF
J: TRBJ2-1; size: -; D: -; V: TRBV14; DNA: TGTGCCAGCAGCCGTCAAGGGCTGGGGGGAAATGAGCAGTTCTTC; CDR3: CASSRQGLGGNEQFF
J: TRBJ2-3; size: -; D: TRBD2; V: TRBV7-9; DNA: TGTGCCAGCAGCTTGACTAGCGGAGATACGCAGTATTTT; CDR3: CASSLTSGDTQYF
J: TRBJ2-1; size: -; D: -; V: TRBV2; DNA: TGTGCCAGCGGTTGGGCGGGCTACAATGAGCAGTTCTTC; CDR3: CASGWAGYNEQFF
J: TRBJ2-7; size: -; D: -; V: TRBV29-1; DNA: TGCAGCGTTGTGTACGGACCCCTCGAGCAGTACTTC; CDR3: CSVVYGPLEQYF
J: TRBJ1-2; size: -; D: -; V: TRBV24-1; DNA: TGTGCCACCAGTGATTTGACAGTTAGCTATGGCTACACCTTC; CDR3: CATSDLTVSYGYTF
J: TRBJ1-4; size: -; D: TRBD1; V: TRBV6-5; DNA: TGTGCCAGCAGTTACGGGACAGGGGAGTACGAAAAACTGTTTTTT; CDR3: CASSYGTGEYEKLFF
J: TRBJ1-1; size: -; D: -; V: TRBV11-2; DNA: TGTGCCAGCAGCTTAGATCTATTGAACACTGAAGCTTTCTTT; CDR3: CASSLDLLNTEAFF
J: TRBJ2-3; size: -; D: TRBD2; V: TRBV11-2; DNA: TGTGCCAGCAGCCGAGGGCTAGCGGGGGCCCTGAAGGATACGCAGTATTTT; CDR3: CASSRGLAGALKDTQYF
J: TRBJ2-7; size: -; D: TRBD1; V: TRBV6-5; DNA: TGTGCCAGCAGTTACCAGGGGACAGGGGTTCACGAGCAGTACTTC; CDR3: CASSYQGTGVHEQYF
J: TRBJ1-1; size: -; D: -; V: TRBV2; DNA: TGTGCCAGCACAGATAGCAGTGCTAATGAAGCTTTCTTT; CDR3: CASTDSSANEAFF
J: TRBJ2-7; size: -; D: -; V: TRBV6-4; DNA: TGTGCCAGCAGTCTACCTGGGCGCTACGAGCAGTACTTC; CDR3: CASSLPGRYEQYF
J: TRBJ2-7; size: -; D: TRBD2; V: TRBV14; DNA: TGTGCCAGCAGCCAAGGGAGCGGTAGCGGGTCCTACGAGCAGTACTTC; CDR3: CASSQGSGSGSYEQYF
J: TRBJ1-5; size: -; D: -; V: TRBV4-2; DNA: TGTGCCAGCAGCCAAGATCTCGGGCGGCGGGCCCAGCATTTT; CDR3: CASSQDLGRRAQHF
J: TRBJ2-3; size: -; D: TRBD2; V: TRBV14; DNA: TGTGCCAGCAGCCAAGGAACCCTCGCGTCTAGCGGGGGGAACACAGATACGCAGTATTTT; CDR3: CASSQGTLASSGGNTDTQYF
J: TRBJ1-4; size: -; D: -; V: TRBV28; DNA: TGTGCCAGCAGTTTAGGGGGCGGATCTAATGAAAAACTGTTTTTT; CDR3: CASSLGGGSNEKLFF
J: TRBJ2-3; size: -; D: TRBD1; V: TRBV7-9; DNA: TGTGCCAGCAGCAAACAGGGGACCAGCACAGATACGCAGTATTTT; CDR3: CASSKQGTSTDTQYF
J: TRBJ2-7; size: -; D: -; V: TRBV27; DNA: TGTGCCAGCAGTCTACGGGCCCCTGGATACGAGCAGTACTTC; CDR3: CASSLRAPGYEQYF
J: TRBJ2-7; size: once; D: TRBD1; V: TRBV5-6; DNA: TGTGCCAGCAGCGCGACAGGGATGGACTCTTACGAGCAGTACTTC; CDR3: CASSATGMDSYEQYF
J: TRBJ1-3; size: -; D: -; V: TRBV6-6; DNA: TGTGCCAGCAGTAGCCGGGACACCATATATTTT; CDR3: CASSSRDTIYF
J: TRBJ1-1; size: -; D: TRBD1; V: TRBV7-2; DNA: TGTGCCAGCAGCTTGGACAGGGTGGGCACTGAAGCTTTCTTT; CDR3: CASSLDRVGTEAFF
J: TRBJ2-6; size: -; D: -; V: TRBV7-8; DNA: TGTGCCAGCAGCTTCAGCGGGTCTTCTGGGGCCAACGTCCTGACTTTC; CDR3: CASSFSGSSGANVLTF
J: TRBJ1-2; size: -; D: -; V: TRBV30; DNA: TGTGCCTGGAGTATTTGGGGGAGGGACTATGGCTACACCTTC; CDR3: CAWSIWGRDYGYTF
J: TRBJ1-6; size: -; D: -; V: TRBV6-5; DNA: TGTGCCAGCAGTTACTCCCCTAGCCCTTCACCCCTCCACTTT; CDR3: CASSYSPSPSPLHF
J: TRBJ2-7; size: -; D: TRBD1; V: TRBV7-8; DNA: TGTGCCAGCAGCCCACTATCGATGGGGACAGGGGTTATCTACGAGCAGTACTTC; CDR3: CASSPLSMGTGVIYEQYF
J: TRBJ2-3; size: -; D: -; V: TRBV6-6; DNA: TGTGCCAGCAGTTACTCGACTACAGCCACAGATACGCAGTATTTT; CDR3: CASSYSTTATDTQYF
J: TRBJ1-2; size: once; D: TRBD1; V: TRBV14; DNA: TGTGCCAGCAGCCAACCCGGGACAGGGGATGGCTACACCTTC; CDR3: CASSQPGTGDGYTF
J: TRBJ2-2; size: -; D: -; V: TRBV6-5; DNA: TGTGCCAGCAGTCTGGGACGCTCCACCGGGGAGCTGTTTTTT; CDR3: CASSLGRSTGELFF
J: TRBJ1-4; size: once; D: -; V: TRBV6-1; DNA: TGTGCCAGCAGTGAAGCACAGGGATATGAAAAACTGTTTTTT; CDR3: CASSEAQGYEKLFF
J: TRBJ1-5; size: -; D: TRBD1; V: TRBV2; DNA: TGTGCCAGCAGAGATGGTGGACAGGCGAACAATCAGCCCCAGCATTTT; CDR3: CASRDGGQANNQPQHF
J: TRBJ1-2; size: -; D: -; V: TRBV7-8; DNA: TGTGCCAGCAGCTTGGACAGCTATGGCTACACCTTC; CDR3: CASSLDSYGYTF